Listed below are T cell receptor beta chains from one sample, sequenced in a study of identifying expanded T cells in peripheral blood. The repertoire was sequenced with immunoSEQ multiplex PCR; TCRdb's copy has only in-frame clones and lacks some. The sample carries 80,000 to 90,000 clones, 75% to 90% recorded once. Sequences were obtained from blood. These receptors were taken from a person between 18 and 75 years old in good health. Both conserved end residues are part of each CDR3.

J gene,V gene,CDR3 protein
TRBJ1-3,TRBV10-1,CAVRKTGPGNTIYF
TRBJ1-2,TRBV27,CASSLGGTHYGYTF
TRBJ1-1,TRBV6-5,CASSYWEGGTEAFF
TRBJ2-2,TRBV5-1,CASSLVVQGSGELFF
TRBJ2-7,TRBV27,CASSPRDGSYEQYF
TRBJ2-5,TRBV20-1,CSARGMGFQYF
TRBJ1-6,TRBV10-3,CAISKQGGESPLHF
TRBJ1-3,TRBV2,CASSARLSGNTIYF
TRBJ2-3,TRBV7-8,CASSLEQGLPTDTQYF
TRBJ2-5,TRBV27,CASSFSPYGSETQYF
TRBJ2-7,TRBV6-1,CASTPGTSDYEQYF
TRBJ2-5,TRBV4-1,CASSLAGVETQYF
TRBJ1-1,TRBV29-1,CSVESRTAPPEAFF
TRBJ2-5,TRBV6-1,CASSDVQGKTQYF
TRBJ1-2,TRBV4-1,CASSQGLPADYGYTF
TRBJ2-5,TRBV4-2,CASSQDPQETQYF
TRBJ1-4,TRBV4-1,CASSHVPGQGPVREEKLFF
TRBJ1-4,TRBV5-1,CASSLSQLNEKLFF
TRBJ1-2,TRBV30,CAWTRTPGANYGYTF
TRBJ1-5,TRBV18,CASSLDGDQPQHF
TRBJ2-3,TRBV2,CASSLEQGTDTQYF
TRBJ1-1,TRBV7-6,CASSLMDRGSEAFF
TRBJ1-6,TRBV18,CASSRTGNTNNSPLHF
TRBJ1-2,TRBV4-1,CTSSQVSRGDGYTF
TRBJ2-5,TRBV9,CASSLQQGASQTQYF
TRBJ2-2,TRBV9,CASRELNTGELFF
TRBJ2-2,TRBV19,CATYGSPTGELFF
TRBJ2-6,TRBV18,CASSPPVQIPYSGANVLTF
TRBJ2-4,TRBV14,CASSPRGGPYIQYF
TRBJ2-6,TRBV5-8,CASEKGRGYGANVLTF
TRBJ1-3,TRBV19,CASKTGGGNTIYF
TRBJ2-2,TRBV5-1,CASQTGVANTGELFF
TRBJ2-1,TRBV5-4,CASSLKGGGVYNEQFF
TRBJ2-5,TRBV28,CASSSGLVGTQYF
TRBJ1-2,TRBV27,CASTSGGSGYTF
TRBJ2-3,TRBV18,CASSEGTADSGTQYF
TRBJ2-1,TRBV6-1,CALGSASSYNEQFF
TRBJ2-7,TRBV4-2,CASSQEAWTYEQYF
TRBJ2-1,TRBV27,CASSFSAVISYNEQFF
TRBJ2-7,TRBV5-1,CASSLDTGGPYEQYF
TRBJ2-7,TRBV9,CASSAGTGNYEQYF
TRBJ1-1,TRBV28,CASSLKAGGRSAFF
TRBJ2-5,TRBV6-6,CASSDRDRGLETQYF
TRBJ1-5,TRBV6-5,CASSLKTGPNQPQHF
TRBJ2-7,TRBV21-1,CASSNPPGLPIYEQYF
TRBJ1-5,TRBV27,CASGRSLDQPQHF
TRBJ2-2,TRBV7-2,CASSLGPSRYLTGELFF
TRBJ2-1,TRBV6-6,CASSYSASGSDEQFF
TRBJ2-7,TRBV20-1,CSALTGQEQYF
TRBJ1-2,TRBV5-6,CASSLDSERNYGYTF
TRBJ1-1,TRBV6-1,CASSEIGNTEAFF
TRBJ1-3,TRBV28,CASSLSTVGNTIYF
TRBJ2-5,TRBV6-5,CASSERGETQYF
TRBJ2-5,TRBV4-1,CASSQDTGRETQYF